The 12 T cell receptor beta chains reported below all come from one sample, sequenced in a study of blood T cell repertoires in COVID-19. Assay: immunoSEQ multiplex PCR; the TCRdb copy retains only in-frame clones and omits some. In the table there are 490,000 or so clones, roughly 90% of which are singletons. The sequenced sample consisted of PBMCs or T cells enriched from blood (not recorded which). Receptor source: a woman between 40 and 55 years old who had recovered from COVID-19.

The V call is TRBV19, the J call TRBJ1-4; TRBD1 agrees at 7 bases. The trim removed 2 bases at V and 4 bases at J, leaving 7 bases unmatched. CDR3 length: 16 amino acids. CDR1 is LNHDA, CDR2 SQIVND, per germline (reference sequence). The CDR3 DNA reads TGTGCCAGTAGTATATCCCTGACAGGGAATAATGAAAAACTGTTTTTT. It is translated as CASSISLTGNNEKLFF.

This chain uses TRBV19 with TRBJ2-4; D possibly corresponds to TRBD2 (7 bases). The CDR3 extends over 18 amino acids. Germline V CDR1 and CDR2: LNHDA, SQIVND (reference sequence). Deletions cut 4 bases from V and 1 base from J, with 20 bases between. In DNA, the CDR3 is TGTGCCAGTAGTAATGACTGGGGGGGCGATGAGGCCAAAAACATTCAGTACTTC. This encodes CASSNDWGGDEAKNIQYF.

The chain has TRBV28 and TRBJ1-1; D call uncertain. The V gene's germline CDR1 is MDHEN and CDR2 SYDVKM. Trimming stripped 6 bases from V and 1 base from J, with 9 bases between. The CDR3 loop spans 13 amino acids. The CDR3 protein is CASSPLWNTEAFF. The CDR3 nucleotides are TGTGCCAGCAGCCCCCTCTGGAACACTGAAGCTTTCTTT.

This clone has only a few counts. The chain is built from TRBV5-6 and TRBJ1-2; D unclear. The germline V gene has CDR1 SGHDT and CDR2 YYEEEE. V lost 4 bases and J lost 4, with 8 bases in between. The CDR3 loop spans 12 amino acids. This CDR3 reads CASSTEIYGYTF. CDR3 in DNA: TGTGCCAGCAGCACAGAAATCTATGGCTACACCTTC.

In DNA, the CDR3 is TGTGCCAGCAGCTTACAGGGTAGCCCCTACGAGCAGTACTTC. Its translation: CASSLQGSPYEQYF. The chain combines TRBV7-9 with TRBJ2-7, with a possible D match to TRBD1 (5 bases). The CDR3 spans 14 residues. V dropped 2 bases and J dropped 2 bases, with 10 bases sitting between them. CDR1 SEHNR and CDR2 FQNEAQ come from the germline V gene (reference sequence).

This clone was seen once. The CDR3 region has the DNA TGTGCCAGCAGCTTGGGGAACAACAGACAAAGTCAGCCCCAGCATTTT. Its translation is CASSLGNNRQSQPQHF. The rearrangement uses TRBV5-8 and TRBJ1-5; D remains unclear. Germline CDR1 and CDR2: SGHTS and YDEGEE. CDR3 length: 16 amino acids. The V end was cut by 0 bases, the J end by 6 bases, with 16 bases between.

In this sample, this clone turned up once. CDR3 nucleotide sequence: TGTGCCAGCAGTGTTCTCGGTCACAACCTAGCGGGATATGAGCAGTTCTTC. It codes for CASSVLGHNLAGYEQFF. The chain links TRBV2 to TRBJ2-1, with 9 bases fitting TRBD2. The CDR3 spans 17 residues. Germline CDR1 is SNHLY and CDR2 is FYNNEI. The V gene end was trimmed by 4 bases and the J gene end by 8 bases; junction bases not matched to a gene: 15. Supplemented by reference TRBV2 and TRBJ2-1, the full variable domain reads EPEVTQTPSHQVTQMGQEVILRCVPISNHLYFYWYRQILGQKVEFLVSFYNNEISEKSEIFDDQFSVERPDGSNFTLKIRSTKLEDSAMYFCASSVLGHNLAGYEQFFGPGTRLTVL.

The CDR3 DNA reads as TGTGCCAGCAGCCCACAGTTCCTCTATGGCTACACCTTC. This codes for CASSPQFLYGYTF. The chain recombines TRBV6-2 or TRBV6-3 with TRBJ1-2; D is ambiguous. V shed 6 bases and J shed 4 bases, with 12 bases lying between them. The CDR3 spans 13 residues. Germline V gene lookup returns CDR1 MNHEY and CDR2 SVGEGT.

V gene TRBV3-1 (or the pseudogene TRBV3-2) combines with J gene TRBJ2-1; 9 nucleotides agree with TRBD2. Looked up from germline, CDR1 is LGHDT and CDR2 is YNNKEL (reference sequence). This CDR3 region has 17 residues. V was pared by 5 bases and J by 2 bases, with 10 bases of the junction left unmatched. In DNA, the CDR3 is TGTGCCAGCAGCGCCCGATCTAGCGGGATAGCCTACAATGAGCAGTTCTTC. Its translation: CASSARSSGIAYNEQFF.

Here the CDR3 reads CASRLGPGDYGYTF. CDR3 nucleotides: TGTGCCAGCAGACTCGGGCCGGGAGACTATGGCTACACCTTC. The chain is built from TRBV7-2 and TRBJ1-2; D call uncertain. The CDR3 consists of 14 residues. Germline CDR1 and CDR2: SGHTA and FQGNSA. V lost 6 bases, J lost 3 bases, and 14 bases lay in between.

Note on this clone: The limits of the CDR3 on the DNA are not certain, so only TCRdb's listed CDR3 is given. J is TRBJ1-2 and V is TRBV27; the table's D call, TRBD1, has no DNA check behind it. Germline assignment: CDR1 MNHEY and CDR2 SMNVEV (reference sequence). The CDR3 contains 13 residues when both ends are counted. This CDR3 reads CASSSSTVYGYTF.

This rearrangement joins TRBV2 to TRBJ2-1; 7 bases line up with TRBD2. After removal of 2 bases from V and 5 bases from J, the junction contained 9 bases not matched to a gene. Germline CDR1 reads SNHLY; CDR2 reads FYNNEI. The length of the CDR3 is 16 residues. CDR3 region: CASSEIESGIDNEQFF. The CDR3 DNA reads TGTGCCAGCAGTGAAATTGAGAGCGGGATCGACAATGAGCAGTTCTTC. Full variable domain (outside the CDR3, taken from reference TRBV2 and TRBJ2-1): EPEVTQTPSHQVTQMGQEVILRCVPISNHLYFYWYRQILGQKVEFLVSFYNNEISEKSEIFDDQFSVERPDGSNFTLKIRSTKLEDSAMYFCASSEIESGIDNEQFFGPGTRLTVL.